The 8 T cell receptor beta chains in this list originate from one sample, sequenced in a study of blood T cell repertoires in COVID-19. Using immunoSEQ multiplex PCR, the repertoire was profiled, and TCRdb retains in-frame clones only, with some absent. Among around 26,000 clones listed, around 86% were seen once. The source material was peripheral blood. These receptors all stem from a human donor in a cohort sampled during active COVID-19.

V gene TRBV4-3 combines with J gene TRBJ1-6; TRBD1 agrees at 8 bases. Germline V gene sequence: CDR1 LGHNA, CDR2 YSLEER. V lost 0 bases and J lost 7; bases outside the gene matches: 8. The CDR3 is 17 amino acids. The CDR3 sequence is CASSQDRQGAGNSPLHF. The CDR3 DNA reads as TGCGCCAGCAGCCAAGACCGTCAGGGGGCAGGAAATTCACCCCTCCACTTT.

The genes are TRBV3-1 (or the pseudogene TRBV3-2) and TRBJ1-1; possibly TRBD1 for D (6 bases). Trimming took off 0 bases at V and 2 bases at J, with 10 bases between the two ends. The V gene's germline CDR1 is LGHDT and CDR2 YNNKEL (reference sequence). CDR3 size: 15 residues. In DNA, the CDR3 is TGTGCCAGCAGCCAAGATAGGACAGACAACACTGAAGCTTTCTTT. The encoded protein is CASSQDRTDNTEAFF.

This sequence joins TRBV3-1 (or the pseudogene TRBV3-2) and TRBJ2-3; weak D call: TRBD2 (6 bases). Per the germline V gene, CDR1 is LGHDT and CDR2 is YNNKEL (reference sequence). The ends were cut back, 1 base at V and 5 bases at J, with 13 bases in the middle. This CDR3 region has 15 residues. Here the CDR3 reads CASSQGGRPRDTQYF. The CDR3 coding sequence is TGTGCCAGCAGCCAAGGTGGGAGGCCGAGAGATACGCAGTATTTT.

V usage is TRBV7-3 and J usage is TRBJ2-2; 11 bases are shared with TRBD2. The ends lost 5 bases at V and 4 bases at J; junction bases unmatched: 9. CDR3 size: 17 residues. Germline loops: CDR1 SGHTA, CDR2 FQGTGA. In DNA form, the CDR3 reads TGTGCCAGCAGCGTGATAGCGGGAGGGCACGGCACCGGGGAGCTGTTTTTT. Protein: CASSVIAGGHGTGELFF.

This chain links TRBV19 with TRBJ1-2; possible D gene TRBD1, 6 bases. CDR1 is LNHDA and CDR2 is SQIVND in the germline V gene (reference sequence). V was cut by 3 bases and J by 4 bases, with 6 bases left in between. The CDR3 has 12 residues. The CDR3 bases are TGTGCCAGTAGTATGGACAGCTATGGCTACACCTTC. Encoded protein: CASSMDSYGYTF.

This clone showed up just a few times. J is TRBJ1-5 and V is TRBV7-9; D might be TRBD1 (6 bases). The V gene's germline CDR1 is SEHNR and CDR2 FQNEAQ (reference sequence). CDR3 length: 14 residues. The V gene lost 3 bases and the J gene lost 8 bases, with 14 bases spanning the gap. This CDR3 is CASSLTGLTEPQHF. The DNA of the CDR3 is TGTGCCAGCAGCTTGACAGGACTGACTGAGCCCCAGCATTTT.

V usage is TRBV29-1 and J usage is TRBJ2-1; TRBD2 agrees at 9 bases. Losses at the gene ends were 5 bases for V and 7 bases for J; bases not matched to a gene: 9. The germline gives CDR1 SQVTM, CDR2 ANQGSEA. The CDR3 sequence is 14 residues long. CDR3 region: CSVNVIAGDNEQFF. As DNA, the CDR3 is TGCAGCGTTAATGTTATAGCGGGGGATAATGAGCAGTTCTTC.

CDR3 residues: CASSLALAGLQETQYF. The CDR3, as DNA: TGCGCCAGCAGCTTGGCTCTAGCGGGACTACAAGAGACCCAGTACTTC. The gene calls are TRBV5-1 and TRBJ2-5, with 9 bases identical to TRBD2. From germline, CDR1 is SGHRS and CDR2 YFSETQ. This CDR3 contains 16 residues. Germline trimming cut 0 bases from V and 2 bases from J; bases unmatched to any gene: 5.